This passage covers 23 T cell receptor beta chains from one sample sequenced in a study of shared clonotypes between healthy human individuals. Naivety among CD8 cells was defined by CD45RO negativity and positive CCR7 selection, thereby excluding terminally differentiated effector memory CD45RA+ cells. Measured with immunoSEQ multiplex PCR; TCRdb has only the in-frame clones, and not every one. The table lists about 2,200,000 clones, 85% to 95% of them singletons. Specimen: naive CD8+ T cells from PBMCs. These receptors all come from a young man in good health. Some clones in this sample may be carry-over from other donors' samples.

To note about this clone: Other DNA sequences of this sample code for an identical CDR3. The rearrangement joins TRBV5-6 to TRBJ1-5; D is uncertain. The CDR3 is made up of 12 amino acids. With 3 bases removed from V and 7 bases from J, the gap between germline ends came to 8 bases. Germline V gene data show CDR1 as SGHDT and CDR2 as YYEEEE. The CDR3 loop reads CASSSPGQPQHF. Here the CDR3 DNA reads TGTGCCAGCAGCTCCCCAGGACAGCCCCAGCATTTT.

The genes are TRBV29-1 and TRBJ1-2, with 8 bases aligning to TRBD1. The V gene end was trimmed by 8 bases and the J gene end by 6 bases; junction bases not matched to a gene: 8. Germline V lookup: CDR1 SQVTM, CDR2 ANQGSEA. The CDR3 is made up of 12 amino acids. The CDR3 nucleotides read TGCAGCTCGGGACAGGTGACACATGGCTACACCTTC. This translates into CSSGQVTHGYTF.

The V call is TRBV27, the J call TRBJ2-2; no clear D. This CDR3 contains 14 residues. Germline loops: CDR1 MNHEY, CDR2 SMNVEV (reference sequence). Trimming shortened V by 5 bases and J by 4 bases, and 11 bases separated the two germline ends. This CDR3 reads CASSPTSGTGELFF. CDR3 in DNA: TGTGCCAGCAGTCCAACGTCAGGCACCGGGGAGCTGTTTTTT.

In its sample, this clone was seen a few times. The chain combines TRBV11-2 with TRBJ2-1, with D hard to call. V was shortened by 5 bases and J by 1 base, with 3 bases between the two germline ends. CDR1 is SGHAT, CDR2 FQNNGV, per germline. The CDR3 extends over 12 amino acids. The CDR3 DNA reads as TGTGCCAGCAGCGAATCCTACAATGAGCAGTTCTTC. Its protein is CASSESYNEQFF.

This clone was counted between two and nine times. The chain employs TRBV29-1 and TRBJ1-1; D not certain. Trimming took off 2 bases at V and 0 bases at J, with 10 bases between the two ends. Germline V gene lookup returns CDR1 SQVTM and CDR2 ANQGSEA. The CDR3 is 14 residues long. In DNA, the CDR3 is TGCAGCGTTGAATCGCGCGGAATGAACACTGAAGCTTTCTTT. As protein: CSVESRGMNTEAFF.

V gene TRBV5-1 combines with J gene TRBJ2-5, with 10 bases aligning to TRBD2. This CDR3 comprises 17 residues. Germline V gene data show CDR1 as SGHRS and CDR2 as YFSETQ. V lost 6 bases, J lost 5 bases, and 16 bases stayed unmatched. The CDR3 nucleotides read TGCGCCAGCACCAAGCTTGCTAGCGGGAGCGTTGGGGAGACCCAGTACTTC. It codes for CASTKLASGSVGETQYF.

The chain is built from TRBV6-5 and TRBJ1-2; D is unresolved. Germline CDR1 and CDR2: MNHEY and SVGAGI. This CDR3 contains 15 residues. The V and J ends lost 6 bases and 6 bases respectively, with 20 bases between them. In nucleotides, the CDR3 is TGTGCCAGCAGCCCCGGTGACGGAGGACGCCATGGCTACACCTTC. It specifies CASSPGDGGRHGYTF.

The gene calls are TRBV29-1 and TRBJ2-1; D assignment may be TRBD1 or TRBD2 (7 bases each). The CDR3 spans 13 residues. Germline CDR1 is SQVTM and CDR2 is ANQGSEA. Trimming cost V 7 bases and J 4 bases, with 14 bases left between them. The CDR3 DNA follows: TGCAGCGCCCAGGGGGGAGGGTACAATGAGCAGTTCTTC. Translating it yields CSAQGGGYNEQFF.

For this clone: Other DNA sequences from this sample encode an identical CDR3 as well. The J gene is TRBJ2-7, the V gene TRBV6-1; D ambiguous. This CDR3 has 12 amino acids. V was cut by 4 bases and J by 4 bases, with 8 bases left in between. Germline CDR1 reads MNHNS; CDR2 reads SASEGT. The CDR3 is CASSAGPYEQYF. For the CDR3, the DNA is TGTGCCAGCAGTGCCGGCCCTTACGAGCAGTACTTC.

The V gene is TRBV4-2, the J gene TRBJ1-3; tentative D call: TRBD1 (6 bases). CDR1 and CDR2 from the germline V gene are LGHNA and YNFKEQ. V shed 1 base and J shed 4 bases, with 17 bases lying between them. CDR3 size: 17 residues. DNA for the CDR3: TGTGCCAGCAGCCAAGGGGGGGTTCAGGGGACCGGAAACACCATATATTTT. Its protein is CASSQGGVQGTGNTIYF.

A word on this clone: Other DNA sequences in this specimen translate into the identical CDR3. This chain joins TRBV6-5 and TRBJ2-1; no clear D. Trimming removed 2 bases at V and 5 bases at J, with 7 bases between. The germline CDR1 and CDR2 sequences are MNHEY and SVGAGI. There are 13 residues in the CDR3. In DNA form, the CDR3 reads TGTGCCAGCAGTTACCTGGGGAACAATGAGCAGTTCTTC. Translation gives CASSYLGNNEQFF.

This chain connects TRBV27 to TRBJ2-7; TRBD2 matches at 13 bases. CDR1 and CDR2 from the germline V gene are MNHEY and SMNVEV (reference sequence). The CDR3 spans 15 residues. The V segment lost 5 bases and the J segment 7 bases; nucleotides outside the gene matches: 8. The CDR3 nucleotides read TGTGCCAGCAGTCCCCGGACTAGCGGGAGAATGGAGCAGTACTTC. It translates to CASSPRTSGRMEQYF.

The chain is built from TRBV9 and TRBJ2-5, with 12 bases aligning to TRBD2. This CDR3 has 16 amino acids. Germline V CDR1 and CDR2: SGDLS, YYNGEE. V lost 2 bases and J lost 5; bases outside the gene matches: 7. The CDR3, as DNA: TGTGCCAGCAGCGTCGTGACTAGCGGGAGTAGGGAGACCCAGTACTTC. Translation: CASSVVTSGSRETQYF.

The chain carries TRBV19 and TRBJ1-2; 8 nucleotides agree with TRBD1. The CDR3 covers 15 residues. Trimming cost V 5 bases and J 6 bases; bases outside gene matches: 11. The germline gives CDR1 LNHDA, CDR2 SQIVND (reference sequence). The CDR3 sequence is CASSSYGTGRDGYTF. For the CDR3, the DNA is TGTGCCAGTAGTTCCTATGGGACAGGACGAGATGGCTACACCTTC.

This rearrangement joins TRBV23-1 to TRBJ1-1; 7 bases line up with TRBD1. TRBV23-1 is flagged as an ORF with uncertain function. The CDR3 contains 16 residues. The J segment lost 4 bases and the V segment lost 0 bases, leaving 8 bases of the junction unmatched. CDR3 coding DNA: TGCGCCAGCAGTCAATCGGAACAGGGGTCGTGCACTGAAGCTTTCTTT. This codes for CASSQSEQGSCTEAFF.

This chain uses TRBV4-3 with TRBJ1-1; D remains unclear. V was shortened by 6 bases and J by 3 bases, with 8 bases between the two germline ends. CDR3 size: 12 residues. Germline V gives CDR1 LGHNA, CDR2 YSLEER. Here the CDR3 reads CASSHGDTEAFF. The CDR3 DNA follows: TGCGCCAGCAGTCACGGGGACACTGAAGCTTTCTTT.

The CDR3 here is CASSPRDRGRELFF. In nucleotides, the CDR3 is TGTGCCAGCAGTCCCCGGGACAGGGGGAGGGAGCTGTTTTTT. The chain links TRBV27 to TRBJ2-2; 11 bases map to TRBD1. The V segment lost 5 bases and the J segment 9 bases; nucleotides outside the gene matches: 5. Germline V gene sequence: CDR1 MNHEY, CDR2 SMNVEV (reference sequence). The CDR3 spans 14 residues.

This chain links TRBV6-5 with TRBJ1-1, with D possibly being TRBD1 (5 bases). This CDR3 has 13 amino acids. Deletions cut 2 bases from V and 8 bases from J, with 12 bases between. Germline V gene data show CDR1 as MNHEY and CDR2 as SVGAGI. The CDR3 here is CASSYPRGSEAFF. Here the CDR3 DNA reads TGTGCCAGCAGTTACCCCCGGGGGTCCGAAGCTTTCTTT.

The J gene is TRBJ2-1, the V gene TRBV4-1; no firm D call. Germline lookup yields CDR1 MGHRA and CDR2 YSYEKL. The CDR3 loop spans 14 amino acids. V shed 0 bases and J shed 6 bases, with 9 bases lying between them. In DNA form, the CDR3 reads TGCGCCAGCAGCCAAGATGGCGGAATCAATGAGCAGTTCTTC. Protein product: CASSQDGGINEQFF.

The chain employs TRBV14 and TRBJ2-7, with D possibly being TRBD1 (6 bases). The CDR3 has 13 residues. The germline gives CDR1 SGHDN, CDR2 FVKESK. Trimming cost V 4 bases and J 7 bases, with 14 bases left between them. CDR3 nucleotides: TGTGCCAGCAGCCCGAACAGGGCCTGGGAGCAGTACTTC. Translated, it gives CASSPNRAWEQYF. Variable domain in full (rest from reference TRBV14 and TRBJ2-7): EAGVTQFPSHSVIEKGQTVTLRCDPISGHDNLYWYRRVMGKEIKFLLHFVKESKQDESGMPNNRFLAERTGGTYSTLKVQPAELEDSGVYFCASSPNRAWEQYFGPGTRLTVT.

The chain joins TRBV29-1 to TRBJ1-1, with D uncertain. V shed 6 bases and J shed 8 bases, with 13 bases lying between them. The CDR3 is 11 amino acids. CDR1 is SQVTM and CDR2 is ANQGSEA in the germline V gene. The CDR3 nucleotides read TGCAGCGTCCTAGAGCCGGCGGAAGCTTTCTTT. The encoded protein is CSVLEPAEAFF.

The chain uses TRBV6-5 and TRBJ1-2; 7 positions agree with TRBD1. V was clipped by 2 bases and J by 5 bases; unmatched bases: 11. The CDR3 extends over 16 amino acids. Germline assignment: CDR1 MNHEY and CDR2 SVGAGI. This CDR3 is CASSYDGEGASYGYTF. CDR3 bases: TGTGCCAGCAGTTACGACGGGGAGGGGGCCAGTTATGGCTACACCTTC.

The chain joins TRBV12-5 to TRBJ2-2; unclear D gene. The CDR3 runs 13 residues. The V gene lost 8 bases and the J gene lost 0 bases, with 7 bases spanning the gap. Germline CDR1 reads LGHNT; CDR2 reads FRNRAP. CDR3 coding DNA: TGTGCTAGTAGGGCTCCGAACACCGGGGAGCTGTTTTTT. It translates to CASRAPNTGELFF.